One sample yielded the 5 T cell receptor beta chains listed below, sequenced in a study of T cells in Graves' hyperthyroidism and ophthalmopathy. Researchers amplified the TCR beta CDR3 regions from RNA transcripts. RT-PCR in the first round (using the HTBI primer set) targeted the TCR CDR3. A single record per CDR3 protein comes from TCRdb applying MiXCR to the multiplex PCR reads. The sample records hundreds of thousands of distinct CDR3 sequences, 12% to 15% being singletons. Sequenced material: blood. Source of these receptors: a woman under 30 with Graves' hyperthyroidism.

The chain couples TRBV6-6 to TRBJ1-2; tentative D call: TRBD1 (6 bases). V shed 2 bases and J shed 8 bases, with 9 bases lying between them. The CDR3 length is 12 residues. Germline lookup yields CDR1 MNHNY and CDR2 SVGAGI (reference sequence). The chain's CDR3 is CASSYPGQGYTF. The CDR3 bases are TGTGCCAGCAGTTACCCCGGACAGGGCTACACCTTC.

This clonotype was recorded at least ten times. V and J are TRBV5-1 and TRBJ2-5; the D gene is possibly TRBD1 (6 bases). V gave up 3 bases and J gave up 1 base, with 16 bases separating them. Germline V CDR1 and CDR2: SGHRS, YFSETQ. This CDR3 spans 16 amino acids. For the CDR3, the DNA is TGCGCCAGCAGCTGGACAGCCCACAGCCCCCAAGAGACCCAGTACTTC. As protein: CASSWTAHSPQETQYF.

This clonotype was found a few times. This rearrangement joins TRBV7-2 to TRBJ1-6; D is perhaps TRBD1 (5 bases). The V end was cut by 5 bases, the J end by 6 bases, with 17 bases between. The CDR3 is 16 amino acids. CDR1 SGHTA and CDR2 FQGNSA come from the germline V gene. CDR3 nucleotide sequence: TGTGCCAGCAGCCTCCCAGGGATTACTTTTAATTCACCCCTCCACTTT. As protein: CASSLPGITFNSPLHF.

In this sample, this clonotype turned up many times. The gene calls are TRBV6-1 and TRBJ1-5; 10 nucleotides align to TRBD1. V lost 5 bases to trimming and J lost 1 base; unmatched junction nucleotides: 2. Germline values: CDR1 MNHNS, CDR2 SASEGT. This CDR3 comprises 15 residues. CDR3 residues: CASSRQGASNQPQHF. The CDR3 coding sequence is TGTGCCAGCAGTCGACAGGGGGCGAGCAATCAGCCCCAGCATTTT.

Ten or more counts support this clonotype. The V gene is TRBV28, the J gene TRBJ1-1, with TRBD1 matching over 11 bases. The CDR3 sequence is 15 residues long. V dropped 6 bases and J dropped 6; count of bases not matched to a gene: 9. CDR1 is MDHEN, CDR2 SYDVKM, per germline. CDR3 protein: CASRNLGQGAAEAFF. The CDR3 DNA is TGTGCCAGCAGAAACCTAGGACAGGGGGCCGCTGAAGCTTTCTTT.